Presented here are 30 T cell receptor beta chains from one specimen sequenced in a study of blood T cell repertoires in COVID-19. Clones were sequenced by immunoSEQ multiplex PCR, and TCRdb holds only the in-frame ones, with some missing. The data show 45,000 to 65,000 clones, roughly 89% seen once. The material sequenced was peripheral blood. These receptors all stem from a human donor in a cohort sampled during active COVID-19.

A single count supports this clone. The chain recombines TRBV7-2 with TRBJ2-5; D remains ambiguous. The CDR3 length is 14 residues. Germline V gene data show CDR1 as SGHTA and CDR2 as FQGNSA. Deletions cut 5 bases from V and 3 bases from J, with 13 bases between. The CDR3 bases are TGTGCCAGCAGCCCGCAGGTTTCGGAAGAGACCCAGTACTTC. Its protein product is CASSPQVSEETQYF.

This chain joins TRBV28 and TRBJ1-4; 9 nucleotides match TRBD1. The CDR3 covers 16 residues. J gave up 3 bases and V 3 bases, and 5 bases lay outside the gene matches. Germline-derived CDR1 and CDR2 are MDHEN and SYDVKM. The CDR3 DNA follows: TGTGCCAGCAGTTTGAACAGGGGGCTGGCTAATGAAAAACTGTTTTTT. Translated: CASSLNRGLANEKLFF.

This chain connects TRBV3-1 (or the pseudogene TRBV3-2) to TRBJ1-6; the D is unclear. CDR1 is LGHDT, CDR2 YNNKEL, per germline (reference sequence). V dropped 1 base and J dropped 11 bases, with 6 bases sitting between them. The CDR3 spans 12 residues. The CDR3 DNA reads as TGTGCCAGCAGCCAAGCCCAGGCACCCCTCCACTTT. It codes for CASSQAQAPLHF.

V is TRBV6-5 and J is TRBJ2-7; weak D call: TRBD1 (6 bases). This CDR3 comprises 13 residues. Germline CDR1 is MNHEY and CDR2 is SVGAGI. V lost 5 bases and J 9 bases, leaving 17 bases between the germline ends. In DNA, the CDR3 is TGTGCCAGCAGTATAATACAGGGAAGTTGGCAGTACTTC. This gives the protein CASSIIQGSWQYF.

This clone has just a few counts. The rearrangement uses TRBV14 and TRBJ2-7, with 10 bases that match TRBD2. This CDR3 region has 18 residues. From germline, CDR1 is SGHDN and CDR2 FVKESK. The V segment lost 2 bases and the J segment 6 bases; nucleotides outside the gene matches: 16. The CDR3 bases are TGTGCCAGCAGCCAAAACCCGGATAGAACTAGCGGGATTCCCGAGCAGTACTTC. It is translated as CASSQNPDRTSGIPEQYF.

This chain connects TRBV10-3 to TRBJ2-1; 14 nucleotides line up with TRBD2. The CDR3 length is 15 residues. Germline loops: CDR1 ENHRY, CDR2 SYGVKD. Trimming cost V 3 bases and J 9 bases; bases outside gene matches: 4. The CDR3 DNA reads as TGTGCCATCAGTGATGGGACTAGCGGGAGTCGTGAGCAGTTCTTC. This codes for CAISDGTSGSREQFF.

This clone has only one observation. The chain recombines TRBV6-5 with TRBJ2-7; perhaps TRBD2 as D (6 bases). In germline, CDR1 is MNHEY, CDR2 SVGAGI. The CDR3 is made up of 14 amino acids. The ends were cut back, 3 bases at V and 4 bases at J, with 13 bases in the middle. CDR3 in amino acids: CASSYWRDRYEQYF. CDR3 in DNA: TGTGCCAGCAGTTATTGGCGGGACCGTTACGAGCAGTACTTC.

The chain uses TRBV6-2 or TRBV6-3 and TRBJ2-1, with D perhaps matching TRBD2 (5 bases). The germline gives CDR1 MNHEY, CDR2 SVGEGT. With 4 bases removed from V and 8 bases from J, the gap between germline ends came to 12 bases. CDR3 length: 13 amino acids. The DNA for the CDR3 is TGTGCCAGCAGTTTTGAGCGGTTGGATGAGCAGTTCTTC. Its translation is CASSFERLDEQFF.

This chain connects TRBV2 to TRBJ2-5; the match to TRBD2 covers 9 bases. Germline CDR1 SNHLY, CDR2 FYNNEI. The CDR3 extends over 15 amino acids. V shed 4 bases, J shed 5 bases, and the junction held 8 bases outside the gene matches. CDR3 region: CASSAISGSSETQYF. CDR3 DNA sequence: TGTGCCAGCAGTGCTATTAGCGGGAGTTCTGAGACCCAGTACTTC.

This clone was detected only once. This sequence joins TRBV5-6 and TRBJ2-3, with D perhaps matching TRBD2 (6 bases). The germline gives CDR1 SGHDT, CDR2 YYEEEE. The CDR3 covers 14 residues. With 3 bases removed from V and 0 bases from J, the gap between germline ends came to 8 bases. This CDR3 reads CASSWGLSTDTQYF. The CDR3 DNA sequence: TGTGCCAGCAGCTGGGGACTGAGCACAGATACGCAGTATTTT.

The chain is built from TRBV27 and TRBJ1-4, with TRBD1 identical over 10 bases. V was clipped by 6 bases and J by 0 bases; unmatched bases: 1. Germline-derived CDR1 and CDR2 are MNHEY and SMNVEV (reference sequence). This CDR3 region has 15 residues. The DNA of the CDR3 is TGTGCCAGCAGAGGACAGGGGGCAACTAATGAAAAACTGTTTTTT. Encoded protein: CASRGQGATNEKLFF.

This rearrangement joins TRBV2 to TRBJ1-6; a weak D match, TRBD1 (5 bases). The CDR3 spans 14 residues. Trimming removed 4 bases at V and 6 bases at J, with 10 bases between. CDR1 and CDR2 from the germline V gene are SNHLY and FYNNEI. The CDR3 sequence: CASSVGVGNSPLHF. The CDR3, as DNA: TGTGCCAGCAGTGTAGGGGTTGGTAATTCACCCCTCCACTTT.

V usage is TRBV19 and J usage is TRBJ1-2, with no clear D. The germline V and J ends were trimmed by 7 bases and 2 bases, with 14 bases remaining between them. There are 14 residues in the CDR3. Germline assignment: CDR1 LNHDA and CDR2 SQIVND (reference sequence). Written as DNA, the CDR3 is TGTGCCAGTACCACTCGAGGGCTCAACTATGGCTACACCTTC. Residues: CASTTRGLNYGYTF.

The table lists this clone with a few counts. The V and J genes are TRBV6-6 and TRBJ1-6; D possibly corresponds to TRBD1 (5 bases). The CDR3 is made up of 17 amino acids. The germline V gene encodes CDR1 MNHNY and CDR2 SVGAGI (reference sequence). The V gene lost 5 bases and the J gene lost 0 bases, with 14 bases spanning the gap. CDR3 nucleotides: TGTGCCAGCAGTCCGCCACAGGCTAGCTCCTATAATTCACCCCTCCACTTT. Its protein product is CASSPPQASSYNSPLHF.

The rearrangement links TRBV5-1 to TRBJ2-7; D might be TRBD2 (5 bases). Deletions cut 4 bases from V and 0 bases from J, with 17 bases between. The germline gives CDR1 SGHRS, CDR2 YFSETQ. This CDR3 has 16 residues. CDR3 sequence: CASSGGSPRGSYEQYF. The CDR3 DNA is TGCGCCAGCAGCGGCGGGTCCCCACGGGGCTCCTACGAGCAGTACTTC.

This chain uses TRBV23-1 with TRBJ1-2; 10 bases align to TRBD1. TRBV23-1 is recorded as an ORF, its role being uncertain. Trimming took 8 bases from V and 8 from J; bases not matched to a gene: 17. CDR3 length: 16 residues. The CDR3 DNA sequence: TGCGCCAGCCCCGGAATAAACCGGGACAGGGGACCCGGCTACACCTTC. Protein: CASPGINRDRGPGYTF.

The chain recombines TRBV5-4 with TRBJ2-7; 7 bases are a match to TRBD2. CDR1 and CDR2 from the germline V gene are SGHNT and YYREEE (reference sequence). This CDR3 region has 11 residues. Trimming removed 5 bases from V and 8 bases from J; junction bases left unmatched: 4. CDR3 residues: CASRGRGQQYF. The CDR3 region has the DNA TGTGCCAGCAGAGGGAGGGGCCAGCAGTACTTC.

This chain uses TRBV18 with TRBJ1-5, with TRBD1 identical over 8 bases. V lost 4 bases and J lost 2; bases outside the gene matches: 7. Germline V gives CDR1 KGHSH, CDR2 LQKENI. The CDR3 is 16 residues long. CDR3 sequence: CASSLDRGGGNQPQHF. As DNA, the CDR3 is TGTGCCAGCTCACTAGACAGGGGCGGAGGCAATCAGCCCCAGCATTTT.

The CDR3: CASSQTGGIGETQYF. Here the CDR3 DNA reads TGTGCCAGCAGTCAAACAGGGGGCATAGGGGAGACCCAGTACTTC. The chain has TRBV9 and TRBJ2-5; 9 bases are shared with TRBD1. This CDR3 spans 15 amino acids. V dropped 5 bases and J dropped 5; count of bases not matched to a gene: 10. The germline V gene has CDR1 SGDLS and CDR2 YYNGEE.

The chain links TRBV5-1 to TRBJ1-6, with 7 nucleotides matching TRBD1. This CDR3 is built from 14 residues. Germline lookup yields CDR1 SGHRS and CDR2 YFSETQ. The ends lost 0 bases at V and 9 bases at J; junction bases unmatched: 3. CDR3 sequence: CASSLEQGSSPLHF. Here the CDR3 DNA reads TGCGCCAGCAGCTTGGAACAGGGGTCTTCACCCCTCCACTTT.

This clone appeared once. This CDR3 reads CASSTSGGEGDTQYF. CDR3 DNA sequence: TGTGCCAGTAGTACTAGCGGGGGGGAGGGAGATACGCAGTATTTT. This chain uses TRBV19 with TRBJ2-3, with 12 positions matching TRBD2. The CDR3 totals 15 residues. The germline V gene encodes CDR1 LNHDA and CDR2 SQIVND (reference sequence). With V trimmed by 4 bases and J by 5 bases, 4 bases remained unmatched. Combining the CDR3 with reference TRBV19 and TRBJ2-3 gives the whole variable domain DGGITQSPKYLFRKEGQNVTLSCEQNLNHDAMYWYRQDPGQGLRLIYYSQIVNDFQKGDIAEGYSVSREKKESFPLTVTSAQKNPTAFYLCASSTSGGEGDTQYFGPGTRLTVL.

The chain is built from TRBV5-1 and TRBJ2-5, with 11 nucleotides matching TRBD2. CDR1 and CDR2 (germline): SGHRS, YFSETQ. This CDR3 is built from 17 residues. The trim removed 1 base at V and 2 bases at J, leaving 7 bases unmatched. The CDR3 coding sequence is TGCGCCAGCAGCTTGCGTTTTGTAGCGGGGGGGCAAGAGACCCAGTACTTC. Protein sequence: CASSLRFVAGGQETQYF.

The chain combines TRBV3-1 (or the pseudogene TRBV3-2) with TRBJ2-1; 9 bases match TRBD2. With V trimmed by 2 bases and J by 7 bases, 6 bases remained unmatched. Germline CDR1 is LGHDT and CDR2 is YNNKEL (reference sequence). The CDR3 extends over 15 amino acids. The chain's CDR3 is CASSQFSGSSNEQFF. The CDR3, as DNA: TGTGCCAGCAGCCAATTTAGCGGGAGTAGTAATGAGCAGTTCTTC.

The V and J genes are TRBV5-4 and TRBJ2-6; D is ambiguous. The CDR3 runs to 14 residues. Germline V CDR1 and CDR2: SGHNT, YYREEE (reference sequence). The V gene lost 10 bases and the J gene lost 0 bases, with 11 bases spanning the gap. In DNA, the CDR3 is TGTGCCGCATCAACACACTCTGGGGCCAACGTCCTGACTTTC. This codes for CAASTHSGANVLTF.

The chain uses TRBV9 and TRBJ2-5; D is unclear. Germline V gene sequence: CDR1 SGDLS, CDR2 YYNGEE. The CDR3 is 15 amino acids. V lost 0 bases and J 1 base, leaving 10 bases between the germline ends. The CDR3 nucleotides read TGTGCCAGCAGCGTAGATCCAGCGCGCCAAGAGACCCAGTACTTC. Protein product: CASSVDPARQETQYF.

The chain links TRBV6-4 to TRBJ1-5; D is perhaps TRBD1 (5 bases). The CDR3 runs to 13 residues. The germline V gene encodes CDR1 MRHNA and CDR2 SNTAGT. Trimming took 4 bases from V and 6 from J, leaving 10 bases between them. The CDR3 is CASSAGNGQPQHF. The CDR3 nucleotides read TGTGCCAGCAGTGCAGGGAATGGTCAGCCCCAGCATTTT.

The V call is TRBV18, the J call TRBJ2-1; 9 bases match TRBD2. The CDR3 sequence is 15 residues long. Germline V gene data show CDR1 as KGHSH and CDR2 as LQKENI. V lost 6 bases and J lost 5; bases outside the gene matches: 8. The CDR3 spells CASSLGLATNNEQFF. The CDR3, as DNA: TGTGCCAGCTCCCTCGGACTAGCGACAAACAATGAGCAGTTCTTC.

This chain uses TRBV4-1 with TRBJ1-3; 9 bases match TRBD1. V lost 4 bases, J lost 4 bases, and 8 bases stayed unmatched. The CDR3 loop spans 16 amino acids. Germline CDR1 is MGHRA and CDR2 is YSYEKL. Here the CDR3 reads CASSPRQGVNGNTIYF. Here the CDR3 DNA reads TGCGCCAGCAGCCCACGACAGGGGGTCAACGGAAACACCATATATTTT.

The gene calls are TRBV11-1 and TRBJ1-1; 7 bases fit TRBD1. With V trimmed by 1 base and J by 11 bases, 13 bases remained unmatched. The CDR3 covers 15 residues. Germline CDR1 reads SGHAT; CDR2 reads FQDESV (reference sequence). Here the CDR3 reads CASSLVAGGPAAAFF. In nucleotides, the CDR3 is TGTGCCAGCAGCTTAGTAGCAGGGGGACCGGCGGCCGCTTTCTTT.

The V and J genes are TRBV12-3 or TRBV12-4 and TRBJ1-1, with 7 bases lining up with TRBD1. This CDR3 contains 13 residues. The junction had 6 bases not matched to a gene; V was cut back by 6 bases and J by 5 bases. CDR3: CASRRQGSTEAFF. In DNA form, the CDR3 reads TGTGCCAGCAGAAGACAGGGTAGTACTGAAGCTTTCTTT.